The present T cell receptor beta chain was sequenced within a study of CD8 T cells in Susac syndrome. Whole-study results and caveats: It was acknowledged by the study that relatively few individuals were included in its TCR sequencing and HLA analysis.

Sequencing of TCR beta, carried out with a high-throughput approach, was applied to CD8+ and CD4+ T cells from the blood. The multiple sclerosis controls consisted of treatment-naive patients with relapsing-remitting disease, either stable or active. The CDR3 contains 18 residues. Germline CDR1 is MNHNS and CDR2 is SASEGT. V lost 6 bases, J lost 0 bases, and 10 bases stayed unmatched. Roughly 0.45 to 1 ug RNA was reverse transcribed with random hexamers. Amplification of TCR beta CDR3 by immunoSEQ multiplex PCR spanned 54 Vbeta and 13 Jbeta. TCRdb fed the immunoSEQ multiplex PCR reads into MiXCR, producing one record per CDR3 protein. This repertoire shows approximately 71,000 distinct CDR3 sequences, just over 95% found once; its top ten account for more than 0.09%. With respect to this clonotype: Its antigen is still unknown.

V is TRBV6-1 and J is TRBJ1-6; 8 bases map to TRBD1. The clonotype originates from a human donor with multiple sclerosis. The sample comprised CD4+ T cells from PBMCs. The CDR3 protein is CASRRRQGPSSYNSPLHF. For the CDR3, the DNA is TGTGCCAGCAGACGTCGACAGGGGCCGAGCTCCTATAATTCACCCCTCCACTTT.